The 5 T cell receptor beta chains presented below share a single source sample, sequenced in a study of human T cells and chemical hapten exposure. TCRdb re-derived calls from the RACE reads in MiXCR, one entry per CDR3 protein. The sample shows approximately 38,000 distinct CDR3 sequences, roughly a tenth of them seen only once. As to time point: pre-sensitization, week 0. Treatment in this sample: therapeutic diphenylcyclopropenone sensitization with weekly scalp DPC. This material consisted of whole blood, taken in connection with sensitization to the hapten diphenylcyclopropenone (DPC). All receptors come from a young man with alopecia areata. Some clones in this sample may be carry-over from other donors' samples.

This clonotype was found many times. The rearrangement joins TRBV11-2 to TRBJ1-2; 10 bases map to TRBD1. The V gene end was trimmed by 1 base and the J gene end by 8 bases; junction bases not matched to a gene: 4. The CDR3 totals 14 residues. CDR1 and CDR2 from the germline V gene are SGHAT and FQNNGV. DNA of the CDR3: TGTGCCAGCAGCTTAGTTGGACAGGGGGAAGGCTACACCTTC. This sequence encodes CASSLVGQGEGYTF.

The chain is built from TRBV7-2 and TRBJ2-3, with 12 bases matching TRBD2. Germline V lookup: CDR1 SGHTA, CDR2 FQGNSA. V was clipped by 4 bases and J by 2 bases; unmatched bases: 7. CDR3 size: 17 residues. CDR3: CASSSQGTSGLTDTQYF. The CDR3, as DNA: TGTGCCAGCAGCTCCCAAGGGACTAGCGGGCTCACAGATACGCAGTATTTT. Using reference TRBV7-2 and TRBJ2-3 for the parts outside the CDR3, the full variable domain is GAGVSQSPSNKVTEKGKDVELRCDPISGHTALYWYRQSLGQGLEFLIYFQGNSAPDKSGLPSDRFSAERTGGSVSTLTIQRTQQEDSAVYLCASSSQGTSGLTDTQYFGPGTRLTVL.

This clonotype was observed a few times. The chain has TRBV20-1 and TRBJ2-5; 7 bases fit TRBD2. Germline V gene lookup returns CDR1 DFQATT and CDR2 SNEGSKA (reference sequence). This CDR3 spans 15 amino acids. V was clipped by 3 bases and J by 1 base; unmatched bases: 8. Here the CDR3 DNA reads TGCAGTGCTAGTCCGGCTAGCGGTGGCCAAGAGACCCAGTACTTC. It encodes CSASPASGGQETQYF.

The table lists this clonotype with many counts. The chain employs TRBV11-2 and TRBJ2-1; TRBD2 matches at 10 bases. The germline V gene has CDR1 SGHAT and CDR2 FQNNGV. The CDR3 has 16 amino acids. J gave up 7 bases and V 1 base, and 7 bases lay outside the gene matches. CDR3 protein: CASSLVSSGRANEQFF. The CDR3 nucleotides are TGTGCCAGCAGCTTAGTTTCGAGCGGGAGGGCAAATGAGCAGTTCTTC. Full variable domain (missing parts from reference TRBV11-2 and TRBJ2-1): EAGVAQSPRYKIIEKRQSVAFWCNPISGHATLYWYQQILGQGPKLLIQFQNNGVVDDSQLPKDRFSAERLKGVDSTLKIQPAKLEDSAVYLCASSLVSSGRANEQFFGPGTRLTVL.

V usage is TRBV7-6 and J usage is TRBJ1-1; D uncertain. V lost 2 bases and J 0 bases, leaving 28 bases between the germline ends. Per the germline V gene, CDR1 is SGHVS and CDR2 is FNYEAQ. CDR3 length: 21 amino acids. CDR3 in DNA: TGTGCCAGCAGCTTAAACCGTGGGATTTTTGGGCAAACCGGGATGAACACTGAAGCTTTCTTT. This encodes CASSLNRGIFGQTGMNTEAFF. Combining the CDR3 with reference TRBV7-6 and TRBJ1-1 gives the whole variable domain GAGVSQSPRYKVTKRGQDVALRCDPISGHVSLYWYRQALGQGPEFLTYFNYEAQQDKSGLPNDRFSAERPEGSISTLTIQRTEQRDSAMYRCASSLNRGIFGQTGMNTEAFFGQGTRLTVV.